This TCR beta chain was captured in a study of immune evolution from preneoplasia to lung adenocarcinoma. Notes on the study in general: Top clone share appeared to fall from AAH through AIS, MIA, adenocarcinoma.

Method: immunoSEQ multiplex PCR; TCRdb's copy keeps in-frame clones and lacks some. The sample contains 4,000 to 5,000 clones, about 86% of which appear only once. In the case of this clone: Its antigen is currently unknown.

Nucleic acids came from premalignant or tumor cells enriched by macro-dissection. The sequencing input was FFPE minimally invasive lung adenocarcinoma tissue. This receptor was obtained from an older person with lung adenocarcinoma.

The CDR3 coding sequence is TGTGCCAGCAGCCCTGGGTCTTACAACTCCTACAATGAGCAGTTCTTC. Translated: CASSPGSYNSYNEQFF. The V call is TRBV5-4, the J call TRBJ2-1; D gene uncertain. Germline V CDR1 and CDR2: SGHNT, YYREEE (reference sequence). V was cut by 4 bases and J by 0 bases, with 14 bases left in between. The CDR3 extends over 16 amino acids.